These 18 T cell receptor beta chains were sequenced from one sample in a study of blood T cells in healthy people across ages. Combining a sample-barcoded 5' primer with a J-beta primer mix, a second PCR ran for 7 to 11 cycles. TCRdb processed the 5' RACE reads anew with MiXCR; each CDR3 protein has one entry. Among 650,000 to 1,000,000 distinct CDR3 sequences listed, 36% were seen once. Sequencing was carried out using blood. These receptor sequences come from a man aged 18-30 years in good health.

The chain couples TRBV10-3 to TRBJ1-6, with D tentatively TRBD1 (5 bases). Germline CDR1 ENHRY, CDR2 SYGVKD. CDR3 size: 15 residues. Trimming took off 2 bases at V and 5 bases at J, with 10 bases between the two ends. The CDR3 DNA sequence: TGTGCCATCAGTGAGAACGGGGCGGATAATTCACCCCTCCACTTT. It translates to CAISENGADNSPLHF.

The chain uses TRBV27 and TRBJ2-1, with D possibly matching TRBD1 (6 bases). V was shortened by 2 bases and J by 9 bases, with 8 bases between the two germline ends. The CDR3 has 12 amino acids. From germline, CDR1 is MNHEY and CDR2 SMNVEV (reference sequence). The DNA of the CDR3 is TGTGCCAGCAGTTTAGAGGGGGTTGAGCAGTTCTTC. The encoded protein is CASSLEGVEQFF.

The CDR3 here is CASRPRGTSESDTQYF. The CDR3 bases are TGTGCCAGCAGACCTCGGGGGACTAGTGAGTCAGATACGCAGTATTTT. The chain has TRBV2 and TRBJ2-3; 8 bases fit TRBD2. The CDR3 extends over 16 amino acids. After removal of 6 bases from V and 4 bases from J, the junction contained 12 bases not matched to a gene. The germline gives CDR1 SNHLY, CDR2 FYNNEI.

The sample holds a few counts of this clonotype. The chain joins TRBV7-8 to TRBJ2-7; 10 bases are shared with TRBD1. Germline V gene lookup returns CDR1 SGHVS and CDR2 FQNEAQ. V shed 5 bases, J shed 5 bases, and the junction held 21 bases outside the gene matches. This CDR3 comprises 19 residues. DNA of the CDR3: TGTGCCAGCAGCCCCTATAGAGTACCGGGACAGGGGCAAGCAAACGAGCAGTACTTC. It encodes CASSPYRVPGQGQANEQYF.

This sequence joins TRBV4-2 and TRBJ2-7; D possibly corresponds to TRBD2 (6 bases). Trimming stripped 4 bases from V and 3 bases from J, with 13 bases between. Per germline, CDR1 LGHNA and CDR2 YNFKEQ. The CDR3 totals 14 residues. The CDR3 DNA follows: TGTGCCAGCAGCCCGGCGGCGGGGATCTACGAGCAGTACTTC. Its protein is CASSPAAGIYEQYF.

This clonotype was recorded only once. The CDR3 DNA reads as TGCAGTGCTAGTAACAGGGATCTGCAGTTCTTC. This translates into CSASNRDLQFF. This chain links TRBV20-1 with TRBJ2-1; D possibly corresponds to TRBD1 (6 bases). V lost 3 bases, J lost 12 bases, and 12 bases lay in between. The CDR3 is 11 amino acids. Germline lookup yields CDR1 DFQATT and CDR2 SNEGSKA (reference sequence).

The table lists this clonotype with a few counts. V and J are TRBV6-2 or TRBV6-3 and TRBJ2-3, with D uncertain. Germline CDR1 and CDR2: MNHEY and SVGEGT. The length of the CDR3 is 14 residues. V was clipped by 5 bases and J by 1 base, with 10 bases between them. The CDR3 here is CASSLAWGTDTQYF. The CDR3 DNA reads TGTGCCAGCAGTCTGGCATGGGGCACAGATACGCAGTATTTT.

In the case of this clonotype: A much larger clone sits a single nucleotide away, making a read error possible. This chain connects TRBV12-3 or TRBV12-4 to TRBJ2-3; TRBD1 is a possible D gene (5 bases). This CDR3 has 15 residues. V was pared by 4 bases and J by 3 bases, with 14 bases between. CDR3 sequence reads: CASSCRQGETDTQYF. The CDR3 region has the DNA TGTGCCAGCAGTTGCAGGCAGGGTGAGACAGATACGCAGTATTTT.

Details on this clonotype: This may stem from a read error, because a much larger clone lies one nucleotide away. The chain is built from TRBV20-1 and TRBJ2-1; unclear D gene. CDR1 and CDR2 from the germline V gene are DFQATT and SNEGSKA (reference sequence). The V end lost 5 bases, the J end lost 10 bases, and 21 bases lay between the germline ends. CDR3 size: 14 residues. In nucleotides, the CDR3 is TGCAGTGCTCAGCCGGCGGAGAAATCCTACGAGCAGTTCTTC. Translation gives CSAQPAEKSYEQFF.

This clonotype was found a few times. An end of the junction does not agree with germline; a read error may underlie this. V gene TRBV7-8 combines with J gene TRBJ2-3, with D possibly TRBD2 on 5 matching bases. Germline V CDR1 and CDR2: SGHVS, FQNEAQ. The CDR3 covers 15 residues. The CDR3 region has the DNA TGTACCAGCAGCTTAGAGGCGGGTAGCACAGATACGCAGTATTTT. Its protein is CTSSLEAGSTDTQYF.

This clonotype was detected a few times. The chain is built from TRBV12-3 or TRBV12-4 and TRBJ1-1, with D unresolved. The CDR3 runs 13 residues. Between the trimmed V and J ends, which lost 6 bases and 0 bases, there was a span of 8 bases. The CDR3 loop reads CASRTGLNTEAFF. In nucleotides, the CDR3 is TGTGCCAGCAGGACGGGCCTGAACACTGAAGCTTTCTTT.

This chain connects TRBV7-9 to TRBJ2-2, with D possibly being TRBD2 (6 bases). Germline CDR1 SEHNR, CDR2 FQNEAQ (reference sequence). The CDR3 runs to 17 residues. Trimming left V 5 bases short and J 2 bases short, with 18 bases between. The CDR3, as DNA: TGTGCCAGCAGCCCCTCGAGGCGGGACCCAAACACCGGGGAGCTGTTTTTT. Amino acids: CASSPSRRDPNTGELFF.

As regards this clonotype: With a much larger clone just one base away, this may be a read error. This chain connects TRBV12-3 or TRBV12-4 to TRBJ2-3; a possible D gene is TRBD2 (5 bases). This CDR3 region has 12 residues. CDR3 bases: TGTTCCAGCAGACGCCCGGGGGATACGCAGTATTTT. Encoded protein: CSSRRPGDTQYF.

As for this clonotype: A much larger clone is a single base away; this may be a read error. The chain is built from TRBV27 and TRBJ2-5; D uncertain. Deletions cut 7 bases from V and 2 bases from J, with 8 bases between. This CDR3 is 12 amino acids long. Germline V gene sequence: CDR1 MNHEY, CDR2 SMNVEV (reference sequence). The DNA of the CDR3 is TGTGCCAGCATTCCTCGACAAGAGACCCAGTACTTC. It translates to CASIPRQETQYF.

This clonotype was seen repeatedly, ten times or more. The V call is TRBV3-1, the J call TRBJ2-7; 8 nucleotides agree with TRBD1. The CDR3 is 16 amino acids. Per germline, CDR1 LGHDT and CDR2 YNNKEL (reference sequence). Germline trimming cut 0 bases from V and 6 bases from J; bases unmatched to any gene: 10. CDR3 residues: CASSQEPRGHLGEQYF. The CDR3, as DNA: TGTGCCAGCAGCCAAGAACCCAGGGGGCATCTAGGCGAGCAGTACTTC.

The V gene is TRBV27, the J gene TRBJ2-1, with 8 bases identical to TRBD2. Germline assignment: CDR1 MNHEY and CDR2 SMNVEV (reference sequence). The CDR3 loop spans 16 amino acids. V lost 1 base and J lost 5; bases outside the gene matches: 7. CDR3 DNA sequence: TGTGCCAGCAGTTTATTGACTAGCGCCCACCACAATGAGCAGTTCTTC. Residues: CASSLLTSAHHNEQFF.

The chain couples TRBV29-1 to TRBJ2-2; D call uncertain. V dropped 5 bases and J dropped 5 bases, with 12 bases sitting between them. Germline V gene data show CDR1 as SQVTM and CDR2 as ANQGSEA. The CDR3 length is 13 residues. CDR3 sequence: CSVQPMETGELFF. CDR3 DNA sequence: TGCAGCGTTCAGCCTATGGAAACCGGGGAGCTGTTTTTT.

This clonotype was found a few times. The chain combines TRBV7-9 with TRBJ2-3; no reliable D call. Deletions cut 4 bases from V and 6 bases from J, with 20 bases between. The CDR3 is made up of 16 amino acids. In germline, CDR1 is SEHNR, CDR2 FQNEAQ (reference sequence). The CDR3 is CASSSTVRPSTDTQYF. The CDR3 DNA sequence: TGTGCCAGCAGCTCAACGGTACGCCCCTCAACCGATACGCAGTATTTT.